This is a list of T cell receptor beta chains from one sample in a study of blood T cell repertoires in COVID-19. Only in-frame clones appear in the TCRdb table, and some are missing; sequencing was by immunoSEQ multiplex PCR. This table has hundreds of thousands of clones, approximately 83% appearing once. Sequences were obtained from peripheral blood. These receptors were collected from an elderly woman with acute or convalescent COVID-19. CDR3s include the opening cysteine and the closing phenylalanine or tryptophan. D genes are given only for firm matches. Clone size appears in some rows only: once, few, many, or a class for an expanded clone.

TRBD2 TRBJ2-1 - TRBV18 CASSWGGYNEQFF TGTGCCAGCTCATGGGGGGGGTACAATGAGCAGTTCTTC
- TRBJ1-6 - TRBV7-2 CASASSYNSPLHF TGTGCCAGCGCCAGCTCCTATAATTCACCCCTCCACTTT
TRBD1 TRBJ2-1 - TRBV28 CASSMDREVEQFF TGTGCCAGCAGCATGGACAGGGAGGTTGAGCAGTTCTTC
TRBD1 TRBJ1-2 - TRBV5-4 CASSRQGGHGYTF TGTGCCAGCTCCAGACAAGGGGGCCATGGCTACACCTTC
- TRBJ1-3 - TRBV2 CASRTGPGRNTIYF TGTGCCAGCAGGACCGGGCCCGGGAGAAACACCATATATTTT
- TRBJ2-4 - TRBV5-4 CASSLQTGRGAKNIQYF TGTGCCAGCAGCCTCCAGACCGGAAGGGGAGCCAAAAACATTCAGTACTTC
- TRBJ1-6 few TRBV6-1 CASSEQGKGNSPLHF TGTGCCAGCAGTGAACAGGGGAAGGGTAATTCACCCCTCCACTTT
TRBD1 TRBJ2-7 - TRBV19 CASSTITGTGSYEQYF TGTGCCAGTAGTACCATCACCGGGACAGGGTCCTACGAGCAGTACTTC
TRBD2 TRBJ2-3 - TRBV10-3 CAIRREGTDTQYF TGTGCCATCCGGCGGGAGGGCACAGATACGCAGTATTTT
TRBD1 TRBJ1-5 - TRBV19 CASSIDPAGTENQPQHF TGTGCCAGTAGTATAGACCCAGCCGGGACAGAGAATCAGCCCCAGCATTTT
TRBD2 TRBJ2-1 - TRBV7-3 CASSSGLAFYNEQFF TGTGCCAGCAGCTCCGGACTAGCGTTCTACAATGAGCAGTTCTTC